This T cell receptor beta chain was sequenced in a study of Ad26.COV2.S vaccination and SARS-CoV-2 variants. Background on the study: Donor was assigned to the Ad26.COV2.S arm of trial COV1001.

Study-wide points: Placebo recipients had lower spike-specific TCR breadth than vaccine recipients. Vaccine and placebo recipients had similar non-spike TCR breadth.

Libraries were prepared by immunoSEQ multiplex PCR; TCRdb keeps only in-frame clonotypes and omits some of them. The repertoire has 400,000 to 450,000 clones, 90% of them found once; the top ten carry 9.5% to 15%. V was cut by 5 bases and J by 4 bases, with 11 bases left in between. CDR1 and CDR2 (germline): MNHEY, SVGEGT. CDR3 size: 14 residues. The treatment here: around 19 received Ad26.COV2.S at low or high dose, single or two shots; 5 received placebo; per-sample allocation not given. The study sampled participants on day 63 after the first vaccine or placebo injection. On this clone: Its specificity is not known.

The chain recombines TRBV6-2 or TRBV6-3 with TRBJ1-4; D not certain. The TCR comes from a person aged 18-65 years who received the Ad26.COV2.S COVID-19 vaccine or a placebo. Source: peripheral blood, taken in a trial of Ad26.COV2.S vaccine versus placebo. The CDR3 DNA reads as TGTGCCAGCAGTACCGGGCGACTTAATGAAAAACTGTTTTTT. It yields the protein CASSTGRLNEKLFF.